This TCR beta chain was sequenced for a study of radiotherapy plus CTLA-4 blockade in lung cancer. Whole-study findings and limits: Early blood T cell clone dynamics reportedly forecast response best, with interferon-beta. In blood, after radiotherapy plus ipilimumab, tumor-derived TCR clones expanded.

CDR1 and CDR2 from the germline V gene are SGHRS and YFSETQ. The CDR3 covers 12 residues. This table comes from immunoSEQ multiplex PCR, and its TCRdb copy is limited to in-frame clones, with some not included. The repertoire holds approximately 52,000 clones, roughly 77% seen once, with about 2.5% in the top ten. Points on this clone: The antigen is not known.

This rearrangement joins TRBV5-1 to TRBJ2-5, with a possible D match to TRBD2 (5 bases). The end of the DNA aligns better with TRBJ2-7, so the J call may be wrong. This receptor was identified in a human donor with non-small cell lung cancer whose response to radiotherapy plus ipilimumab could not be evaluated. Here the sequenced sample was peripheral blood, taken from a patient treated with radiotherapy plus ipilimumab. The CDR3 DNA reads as TGCGCCAGCAGGGGGAGTCTCGACGAGCAGTACTTC. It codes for CASRGSLDEQYF.